The text below deals with one T cell receptor beta chain. Its antigen remains unidentified. Germline values: CDR1 SGHRS, CDR2 YFSETQ. Germline trimming cut 3 bases from V and 6 bases from J; bases unmatched to any gene: 6. This CDR3 contains 13 residues. During the collection period, no donor immune events like infections were recorded. This table comes from immunoSEQ multiplex PCR, and its TCRdb copy is limited to in-frame clones, with some not included. Of approximately 90,000 clones in the sample, more than 75% were seen once. These data belong to a study of identifying expanded T cells in peripheral blood. Study results and caveats: Across healthy donors, higher total template counts meant significantly greater approximately 2-week count variance. About 1.2 clones differed between technical replicates, versus approximately 16 and 19 over time.

This clonotype was obtained from a person aged 18-69 years in good health. The specimen was blood. The rearrangement joins TRBV5-1 to TRBJ2-7; 7 nucleotides agree with TRBD2. CDR3 sequence: CASSSGGPGEQYF. CDR3 coding DNA: TGCGCCAGCAGCTCGGGGGGACCGGGCGAGCAGTACTTC.